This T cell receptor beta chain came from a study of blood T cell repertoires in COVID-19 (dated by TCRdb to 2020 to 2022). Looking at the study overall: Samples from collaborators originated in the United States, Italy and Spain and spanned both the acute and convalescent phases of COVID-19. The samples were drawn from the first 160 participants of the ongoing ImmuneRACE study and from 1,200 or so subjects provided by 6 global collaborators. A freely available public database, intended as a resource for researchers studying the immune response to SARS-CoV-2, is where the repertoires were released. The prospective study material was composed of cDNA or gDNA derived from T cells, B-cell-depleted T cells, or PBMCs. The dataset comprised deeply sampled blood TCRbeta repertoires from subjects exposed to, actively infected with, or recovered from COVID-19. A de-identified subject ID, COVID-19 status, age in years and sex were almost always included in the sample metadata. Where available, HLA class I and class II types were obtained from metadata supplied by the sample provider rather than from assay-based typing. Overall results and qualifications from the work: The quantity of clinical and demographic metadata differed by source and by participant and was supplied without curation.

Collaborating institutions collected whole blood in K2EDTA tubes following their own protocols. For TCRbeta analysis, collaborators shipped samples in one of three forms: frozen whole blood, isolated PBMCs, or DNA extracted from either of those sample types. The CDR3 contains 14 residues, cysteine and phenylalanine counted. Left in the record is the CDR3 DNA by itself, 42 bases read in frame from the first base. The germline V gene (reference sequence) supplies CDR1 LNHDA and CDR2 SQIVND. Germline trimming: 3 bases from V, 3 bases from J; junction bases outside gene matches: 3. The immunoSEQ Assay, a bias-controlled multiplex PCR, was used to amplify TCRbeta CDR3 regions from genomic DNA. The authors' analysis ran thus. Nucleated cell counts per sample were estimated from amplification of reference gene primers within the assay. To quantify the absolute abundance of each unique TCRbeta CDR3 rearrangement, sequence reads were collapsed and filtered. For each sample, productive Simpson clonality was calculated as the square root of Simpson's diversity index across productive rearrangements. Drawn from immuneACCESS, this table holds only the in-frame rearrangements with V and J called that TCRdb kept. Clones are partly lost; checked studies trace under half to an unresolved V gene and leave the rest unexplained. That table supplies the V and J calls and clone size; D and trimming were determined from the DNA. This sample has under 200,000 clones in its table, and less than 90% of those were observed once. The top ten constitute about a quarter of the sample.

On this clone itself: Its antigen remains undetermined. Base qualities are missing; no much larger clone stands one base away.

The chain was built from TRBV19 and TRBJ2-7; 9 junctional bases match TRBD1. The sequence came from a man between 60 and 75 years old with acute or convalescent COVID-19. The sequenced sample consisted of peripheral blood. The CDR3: CASSITGGLYEQYF. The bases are TGTGCCAGTAGTATTACAGGGGGCCTCTACGAGCAGTACTTC.